These 18 T cell receptor beta chains originate from one sample sequenced in a study of blood T cell repertoires in COVID-19. This table comes from immunoSEQ multiplex PCR, and its TCRdb copy is limited to in-frame clones, with some not included. Here the sample spans roughly 25,000 clones, around 94% being singletons. Source material: peripheral blood. These TCRs come from a woman aged 50 to 60 with active COVID-19.

This clone has only one observation. The chain has TRBV4-1 and TRBJ1-4; 9 positions match TRBD1. Germline V gene sequence: CDR1 MGHRA, CDR2 YSYEKL. V dropped 4 bases and J dropped 5; count of bases not matched to a gene: 8. The CDR3 spans 16 residues. The CDR3 DNA sequence: TGCGCCAGCAGCCCCCTCCCGGGACAGGGAAATGAAAAACTGTTTTTT. Translating gives CASSPLPGQGNEKLFF.

This clone was counted between two and nine times. The V call is TRBV3-1 (or the pseudogene TRBV3-2), the J call TRBJ1-6; 7 bases are a match to TRBD1. The V and J ends lost 4 bases and 6 bases, in that order; junction bases with no gene match: 3. The CDR3 consists of 14 residues. Germline CDR1 and CDR2: LGHDT and YNNKEL (reference sequence). The CDR3 region is CASSLTGRNSPLHF. As DNA, the CDR3 is TGTGCCAGCAGCCTGACAGGGCGTAATTCACCCCTCCACTTT.

V gene TRBV10-3 combines with J gene TRBJ1-4, with a possible D match to TRBD1 (6 bases). The CDR3 consists of 15 residues. The germline V gene has CDR1 ENHRY and CDR2 SYGVKD. Trimming stripped 10 bases from V and 8 bases from J, with 23 bases between. The DNA for the CDR3 is TGTGCCACAGACCCCACAGGGACCCCGGGAGAAAAACTGTTTTTT. This codes for CATDPTGTPGEKLFF.

The gene calls are TRBV7-9 and TRBJ1-3; 10 nucleotides line up with TRBD1. Unmatched junction bases numbered 6, after V lost 4 bases and J lost 0 bases. The CDR3 consists of 17 residues. The germline gives CDR1 SEHNR, CDR2 FQNEAQ (reference sequence). CDR3 loop: CASSSWTGGGSGNTIYF. Here the CDR3 DNA reads TGTGCCAGCAGCTCCTGGACAGGGGGGGGCTCTGGAAACACCATATATTTT.

The rearrangement joins TRBV2 to TRBJ2-5; 11 bases line up with TRBD2. CDR3 size: 18 residues. Unmatched junction bases numbered 15, after V lost 5 bases and J lost 4 bases. Germline V gene sequence: CDR1 SNHLY, CDR2 FYNNEI. The CDR3 DNA reads TGTGCCAGCAGTCCTGAGAACCTGTTTAGCGGGAGGGGAGAGACCCAGTACTTC. Its protein product is CASSPENLFSGRGETQYF.

The chain combines TRBV9 with TRBJ2-3; no clear D. CDR3 length: 16 amino acids. The V gene's germline CDR1 is SGDLS and CDR2 YYNGEE. V lost 0 bases and J lost 1, with 12 bases in between. The CDR3 spells CASSVGDFRGTDTQYF. The CDR3 DNA sequence: TGTGCCAGCAGCGTAGGAGACTTCCGGGGCACAGATACGCAGTATTTT.

The chain is built from TRBV7-2 and TRBJ2-1; 7 positions match TRBD1. Germline CDR1 SGHTA, CDR2 FQGNSA. V lost 1 base and J lost 9; bases outside the gene matches: 6. The CDR3 has 14 amino acids. CDR3 amino acids: CASSLEDRYFEQFF. The CDR3, as DNA: TGTGCCAGCAGCTTAGAGGACAGGTACTTTGAGCAGTTCTTC.

V and J are TRBV25-1 and TRBJ2-1; D possibly corresponds to TRBD1 (6 bases). Trimming stripped 10 bases from V and 7 bases from J, with 17 bases between. The CDR3 covers 13 residues. Per germline, CDR1 MGHDK and CDR2 SYGVNS. The CDR3: CATSGQQGNEQFF. CDR3 nucleotide sequence: TGTGCCACCTCCGGGCAGCAGGGGAATGAGCAGTTCTTC.

The rearrangement joins TRBV5-6 to TRBJ2-5, with 8 bases aligning to TRBD1. Germline CDR1 is SGHDT and CDR2 is YYEEEE. V shed 4 bases and J 5 bases; nucleotides not matched to a gene: 19. This CDR3 comprises 18 residues. CDR3 nucleotides: TGTGCCAGCAGCAGGCGAAGACAGGGGTTATCGGGTTGGGAGACCCAGTACTTC. Translated, it gives CASSRRRQGLSGWETQYF.

J is TRBJ1-1 and V is TRBV5-1; a possible D gene is TRBD1 (5 bases). The CDR3 loop spans 13 amino acids. The germline V and J ends were trimmed by 5 bases and 2 bases, with 10 bases remaining between them. Germline CDR1 SGHRS, CDR2 YFSETQ. This CDR3 is CASRLGDNTEAFF. The CDR3 bases are TGCGCCAGCAGATTAGGGGATAACACTGAAGCTTTCTTT.

This clone was recorded a few times. This chain links TRBV6-5 with TRBJ1-2, with D maybe TRBD1 (6 bases). The ends were cut back, 6 bases at V and 2 bases at J, with 10 bases in the middle. The germline gives CDR1 MNHEY, CDR2 SVGAGI. This CDR3 comprises 13 residues. CDR3: CASSSGQNYGYTF. CDR3 in DNA: TGTGCCAGCAGCTCGGGACAAAACTATGGCTACACCTTC.

This clone has only one observation. This chain connects TRBV13 to TRBJ2-1, with 12 bases that match TRBD2. The ends lost 5 bases at V and 7 bases at J; junction bases unmatched: 6. Germline V gene lookup returns CDR1 PRHDT and CDR2 FYEKMQ (reference sequence). CDR3 size: 15 residues. The CDR3 is CASSRGTSGWNEQFF. The CDR3, as DNA: TGTGCCAGCAGCCGCGGGACTAGCGGGTGGAATGAGCAGTTCTTC.

CDR3 in amino acids: CASSTTGGYTDTQYF. The CDR3 coding sequence is TGTGCCAGCAGCACGACAGGGGGATACACAGATACGCAGTATTTT. V gene TRBV9 combines with J gene TRBJ2-3; 9 bases match TRBD1. After removal of 4 bases from V and 2 bases from J, the junction contained 5 bases not matched to a gene. CDR3 length equals 15 residues. Germline lookup yields CDR1 SGDLS and CDR2 YYNGEE.

The V call is TRBV6-5, the J call TRBJ1-1; 7 bases line up with TRBD1. The germline V gene has CDR1 MNHEY and CDR2 SVGAGI. V shed 3 bases and J 3 bases; nucleotides not matched to a gene: 4. This CDR3 has 14 amino acids. CDR3 in DNA: TGTGCCAGCAGTTATAATACAGGGGACACTGAAGCTTTCTTT. It specifies CASSYNTGDTEAFF.

The chain combines TRBV2 with TRBJ1-2, with 7 bases aligning to TRBD1. This CDR3 is 15 amino acids long. J gave up 8 bases and V 7 bases, and 16 bases lay outside the gene matches. Germline V gene lookup returns CDR1 SNHLY and CDR2 FYNNEI. CDR3 sequence: CASKKTGPSQGGYTF. The DNA for the CDR3 is TGTGCCAGCAAGAAGACAGGGCCAAGCCAAGGGGGCTACACCTTC.

The chain combines TRBV5-5 with TRBJ2-1; 13 nucleotides agree with TRBD2. The germline V gene encodes CDR1 SGHKS and CDR2 YYEKEE (reference sequence). This CDR3 spans 16 amino acids. Unmatched junction bases numbered 7, after V lost 4 bases and J lost 6 bases. The CDR3 DNA reads TGTGCCAGCAGCCGGACTAGCGGGAGTTTGGGCAATGAGCAGTTCTTC. It codes for CASSRTSGSLGNEQFF. Supplemented by reference TRBV5-5 and TRBJ2-1, the full variable domain reads DAGVTQSPTHLIKTRGQQVTLRCSPISGHKSVSWYQQVLGQGPQFIFQYYEKEERGRGNFPDRFSARQFPNYSSELNVNALLLGDSALYLCASSRTSGSLGNEQFFGPGTRLTVL.

This sequence joins TRBV7-8 and TRBJ2-3; 16 positions agree with TRBD2. J lost 5 bases, V lost 5 bases, and 4 bases had no gene match. CDR1 is SGHVS, CDR2 FQNEAQ, per germline. The CDR3 is made up of 16 amino acids. CDR3 amino acids: CASSPGTSGRGDTQYF. CDR3 DNA: TGTGCCAGCAGCCCAGGGACTAGCGGGAGGGGAGATACGCAGTATTTT.

The rearrangement links TRBV19 to TRBJ2-5; D is perhaps TRBD1 (8 bases). V lost 5 bases, J lost 4 bases, and 14 bases lay in between. Per germline, CDR1 LNHDA and CDR2 SQIVND (reference sequence). CDR3 size: 14 residues. CDR3 in amino acids: CASSLTGGVETQYF. As DNA, the CDR3 is TGTGCCAGTAGTTTAACAGGGGGGGTAGAGACCCAGTACTTC. The full variable domain, rest sourced from reference TRBV19 and TRBJ2-5, is DGGITQSPKYLFRKEGQNVTLSCEQNLNHDAMYWYRQDPGQGLRLIYYSQIVNDFQKGDIAEGYSVSREKKESFPLTVTSAQKNPTAFYLCASSLTGGVETQYFGPGTRLLVL.